What follows describes a single T cell receptor (beta chain). The antigen remains undetermined. The data were obtained in a study of vaccination and CD4 T cells after COVID-19. The Oncomine TCR Beta short-read assay was applied to DNA of cultured CD4+ T cells. TCRdb redid the calling of the PCR reads with MiXCR, one entry per CDR3 protein. The sample carries 20,000 to 30,000 distinct CDR3 sequences, roughly 50% recorded once. The CDR3 extends over 12 amino acids. Per germline, CDR1 MDHEN and CDR2 SYDVKM. Trimming took off 2 bases at V and 12 bases at J, with 11 bases between the two ends. This sample's treatment: roughly 10-day PBMC culture with coronavirus spike peptide pools or control peptides (ViraFEST assay).

The TCR sequence derives from a human donor who had recovered from COVID-19. Sequencing was carried out using CD4+ T cells from blood, cultured in vitro. The chain employs TRBV28 and TRBJ2-1; D uncertain. As DNA, the CDR3 is TGTGCCAGCAGTTTACCTGAGAGGAGGCAGTTCTTC. Protein: CASSLPERRQFF.